The rows below give T cell receptor beta chains drawn from one sample of a study of blood T cell repertoires in COVID-19. The assay was immunoSEQ multiplex PCR, and TCRdb's table has in-frame clones only and misses some. Of 98,000 or so clones in the sample, roughly 84% were seen once. Sequencing used peripheral blood. The receptor set was obtained from a woman aged 55-69 years in a cohort sampled during active or convalescent COVID-19. CDR3s include the opening cysteine and the closing phenylalanine or tryptophan. Each record gives: J gene, V gene, CDR3 protein.

>TRBJ1-5|TRBV3-1/TRBV3-2
CASSQAGQPSNQPQHF
>TRBJ1-2|TRBV7-3
CACGQPGDGYTF
>TRBJ1-4|TRBV19
CASSLFGTGTEKLFF
>TRBJ2-6|TRBV29-1
CSAGQGVPGANVLTF
>TRBJ2-7|TRBV21-1
CASSKTNTGASSYEQYF
>TRBJ2-1|TRBV9
CASSVRAGGYNEQFF
>TRBJ2-5|TRBV5-1
CASSSAGGEETQYF
>TRBJ2-4|TRBV3-1/TRBV3-2
CASSSPNPICKEKHSVF
>TRBJ2-1|TRBV19
CASSSLRGGDGEQFF
>TRBJ1-3|TRBV15
CATSRDFSSGNTIYF
>TRBJ2-2|TRBV2
CASRYRRENTGELFF
>TRBJ1-1|TRBV6-5
CASSYSFRAEAFF
>TRBJ2-1|TRBV5-4
CASSSLGQGGSTYNEQFF
>TRBJ2-1|TRBV28
CASSLSLTSGRNEQFF
>TRBJ2-1|TRBV5-1
CASSLFSGGPNEQFF
>TRBJ2-2|TRBV9
CASSVRGEPRDTGELFF
>TRBJ1-3|TRBV6-5
CASSFTGNSGNTIYF
>TRBJ1-5|TRBV29-1
CSVGGTGDQPQHF
>TRBJ2-1|TRBV24-1
CATSLGGYNEQFF
>TRBJ2-1|TRBV19
CATREAGGPNEQFF
>TRBJ2-5|TRBV3-1/TRBV3-2
CASSSGRGAETQYF
>TRBJ1-6|TRBV6-6
CASSPGGAYNSPLHF
>TRBJ1-2|TRBV7-3
CASSLSGAGYTF
>TRBJ1-1|TRBV10-1
CASSGQGGTEAFF
>TRBJ2-7|TRBV28
CASVGLAGAYEQYF
>TRBJ1-2|TRBV4-1
CASSPGGQFYGYTF
>TRBJ2-5|TRBV28
CASSTPQGAETQYF
>TRBJ1-1|TRBV2
CASSARQGILPEAFF
>TRBJ2-7|TRBV5-6
CASAAFQTYEQYF
>TRBJ2-7|TRBV29-1
CSVSSTGGGREYF
>TRBJ1-3|TRBV11-2
CASSQDRGRNTIYF
>TRBJ2-7|TRBV24-1
CATSDSASGNEQYF
>TRBJ1-2|TRBV6-5
CASSPPEGRGYTF
>TRBJ2-2|TRBV11-1
CASTPSAGGTGELFF
>TRBJ1-2|TRBV18
CASSQGGGDLLGYTF
>TRBJ2-2|TRBV5-1
CASSPLAGYDTGELFF
>TRBJ2-6|TRBV15
CATSIQGIGAGANVLTF
>TRBJ1-6|TRBV28
CASSVPDRESFYNSPLHF
>TRBJ1-1|TRBV18
CASSPVTEPNTEAFF
>TRBJ1-5|TRBV19
CASEVQGWGIRNQPQHF
>TRBJ2-3|TRBV4-2
CASSQGGTSGKSTDTQYF
>TRBJ1-3|TRBV28
CASSPGLPGNTIYF
>TRBJ1-2|TRBV6-1
CASSAPQGGKFSGYTF
>TRBJ1-6|TRBV6-6
CASSYSSRAGSPLHF
>TRBJ1-4|TRBV7-8
CASTPETGKGEKLFF
>TRBJ2-1|TRBV12-3/TRBV12-4
CASSPSGGRETLF
>TRBJ1-1|TRBV11-2
CASSLEWGGTEAFF
>TRBJ1-5|TRBV3-1/TRBV3-2
CASSQGTVSNQPQHF
>TRBJ1-2|TRBV27
CASSLTGEWYGYTF
>TRBJ2-3|TRBV2
CASSVSRQGSSTDTQYF
>TRBJ2-2|TRBV10-3
CAIEPQATGELFF
>TRBJ2-1|TRBV28
CASSLWAGTSGSTGEQFF
>TRBJ2-3|TRBV12-1
CASSRQGATVDTQYF
>TRBJ2-7|TRBV19
CASSGVRGNEQYF
>TRBJ2-7|TRBV20-1
CSARQGNEQYF
>TRBJ1-1|TRBV5-1
CASSSSQGTHAEAFF
>TRBJ2-3|TRBV28
CASSLPRPGQGYSTDTQYF
>TRBJ1-1|TRBV5-1
CASSLVPQVDTEAFF
>TRBJ2-4|TRBV15
CATSSTPLPQNIQYF
>TRBJ2-1|TRBV7-8
CASSSPGTSWDEQFF